Listed below are T cell receptor beta chains from one sample, sequenced in a study of HIV-infected children after antiretroviral therapy interruption. TCRdb recomputed calls from the 3' RACE reads with MiXCR, one row per CDR3 protein. The sample lists more than 40,000 distinct CDR3 sequences; 4.3% were seen once. Specimen: CD45RA+ CD4+ T cells from PBMCs, pooled from several time points, collected from a donor given antiretroviral therapy, either interrupted or continuous. The receptors originated from a pool of human donors with HIV. Each CDR3 is given with its conserved first and last residue. Each record gives: J gene, V gene, D gene, clone size, CDR3 protein, CDR3 DNA. A D gene is named only where the DNA matches it firmly. Expanded clones are given a class, and other clones once, few, many or no size at all.

TRBJ2-7,TRBV9,.,few,CASKRLGQLTSYEQYF,TGTGCCAGCAAGCGACTTGGACAGCTTACCTCCTACGAGCAGTACTTC
TRBJ2-7,TRBV3-1,.,many,CASSQGGGGYEQYF,TGTGCCAGCAGCCAAGGAGGAGGTGGCTACGAGCAGTACTTC
TRBJ1-6,TRBV12-3/TRBV12-4,TRBD1,few,CASVRGNNSPLHF,TGTGCCAGCGTCAGGGGGAATAATTCACCCCTCCACTTT
TRBJ2-3,TRBV5-4,TRBD1,many,CASSLAGTGLGDTQYF,TGTGCCAGCAGCTTGGCTGGGACAGGGCTTGGGGATACGCAGTATTTT
TRBJ2-1,TRBV7-8,TRBD1,medium-sized,CASSLDVPGQRTYNEQFF,TGTGCCAGCAGCCTTGACGTACCGGGACAGAGGACCTACAATGAGCAGTTCTTC
TRBJ2-2,TRBV2,.,many,CASSESANTGELFF,TGTGCCAGCAGTGAGAGTGCGAACACCGGGGAGCTGTTTTTT
TRBJ2-7,TRBV7-9,.,many,CASSLLVRGEQYF,TGTGCCAGCAGCTTATTAGTAAGGGGCGAGCAGTACTTC
TRBJ2-5,TRBV7-3,TRBD2,many,CASSRSGSGGQETQYF,TGTGCCAGCAGCCGGAGTGGTAGCGGGGGCCAAGAGACCCAGTACTTC
TRBJ1-2,TRBV3-1,.,many,CASSQVSYYGYTF,TGTGCCAGCAGCCAAGTATCGTACTATGGCTACACCTTC
TRBJ2-1,TRBV20-1,.,medium-sized,CSARFVASGNNEQFF,TGCAGTGCTAGATTCGTGGCTTCAGGTAACAATGAGCAGTTCTTC
TRBJ2-1,TRBV9,.,many,CASSAAGTGYNEQFF,TGTGCCAGCAGCGCGGCCGGGACTGGGTACAATGAGCAGTTCTTC
TRBJ1-2,TRBV21-1,.,few,CASSKYGQTYGYTF,TGTGCCAGCAGCAAATATGGACAGACCTACGGCTACACCTTC
TRBJ2-7,TRBV28,TRBD1,many,CARWDRADEQYF,TGTGCCAGATGGGACAGGGCCGACGAGCAGTACTTC
TRBJ2-7,TRBV28,TRBD1,many,CASMLTGTDSYEQYF,TGTGCCAGCATGCTGACCGGGACAGATTCCTACGAGCAGTACTTC
TRBJ1-1,TRBV20-1,TRBD1,.,CSASPPLQGSYTEAFF,TGCAGTGCCAGCCCACCTTTACAGGGGTCATACACTGAAGCTTTCTTT
TRBJ2-3,TRBV6-1,.,many,CASSVSRGTDTQYF,TGTGCCAGCAGTGTCAGTAGGGGAACAGATACGCAGTATTTT
TRBJ1-3,TRBV6-5,TRBD1,many,CASRPDRAANTIYF,TGTGCCAGCAGACCCGACAGGGCGGCAAACACCATATATTTT
TRBJ2-7,TRBV6-6,.,many,CASREGTSYEQYF,TGTGCCAGCAGGGAGGGGACCTCCTACGAGCAGTACTTC
TRBJ1-5,TRBV12-3/TRBV12-4,TRBD1,many,CASSPGQGGRQPQHF,TGTGCCAGCAGCCCGGGACAGGGAGGGAGACAGCCCCAGCATTTT
TRBJ2-7,TRBV10-3,.,few,CAISESNSRYEQYF,TGTGCCATCAGTGAGTCAAACAGCCGCTACGAGCAGTACTTC
TRBJ1-6,TRBV12-3/TRBV12-4,.,many,CASSLAVVSPLHF,TGTGCCAGCAGTTTAGCGGTCGTGTCGCCCCTCCACTTT
TRBJ1-5,TRBV18,.,medium-sized,CASSLRSQDQPQHF,TGTGCCAGCTCACTCCGATCGCAGGACCAGCCCCAGCATTTT